This T cell receptor beta chain was recovered during a study of pediatric ulcerative colitis. Here immunoSEQ multiplex PCR was the method, and the copy in TCRdb shows in-frame clones only, minus some. The sample lists more than 45,000 clones, 80% to 90% occurring once. The receptor's source is a boy aged 5-17 years who was a control in a study of pediatric ulcerative colitis. Material: blood.

As DNA, the CDR3 is TGTGCCAGTAGCTATCGTGCCCCTCACCGGGACCGAGGGGGCGAGCAGTACTTC. Protein: CASSYRAPHRDRGGEQYF. The chain has TRBV19 and TRBJ2-7; a weak D match, TRBD1 (6 bases). The germline gives CDR1 LNHDA, CDR2 SQIVND (reference sequence). Trimming left V 6 bases short and J 6 bases short, with 30 bases between. CDR3 size: 18 residues.